These 18 T cell receptor beta chains share one sample of origin, sequenced in a study of cytomegalovirus exposure and HLA in healthy donors. The study ran its PCR with 60 Vbeta and 13 Jbeta primers. This table comes from immunoSEQ multiplex PCR, and its TCRdb copy is limited to in-frame clones, with some not included. The top ten hold under 3% of the sample, which has 140,000 or so clones, roughly 80% seen once. Sequenced sample: PBMCs. These receptors all come from a woman aged 25 to 39 in good health and CMV-seronegative.

This chain connects TRBV7-2 to TRBJ2-1, with D possibly being TRBD2 (6 bases). V lost 2 bases to trimming and J lost 8 bases, with 13 bases between them. The germline gives CDR1 SGHTA, CDR2 FQGNSA. The CDR3 contains 14 residues. CDR3: CASSLTGWGDEQFF. Written as DNA, the CDR3 is TGTGCCAGCAGCTTAACGGGCTGGGGGGATGAGCAGTTCTTC.

The chain is built from TRBV5-6 and TRBJ1-1; the D is unclear. Germline-derived CDR1 and CDR2 are SGHDT and YYEEEE. The V gene lost 2 bases and the J gene lost 7 bases, with 9 bases spanning the gap. This CDR3 spans 12 amino acids. This CDR3 reads CASSLSRLEAFF. CDR3 DNA: TGTGCCAGCAGCTTATCGCGACTTGAAGCTTTCTTT.

The chain carries TRBV7-6 and TRBJ1-1, with D tentatively TRBD1 (5 bases). V was cut by 1 base and J by 0 bases, with 12 bases left in between. The CDR3 runs 16 residues. The V gene's germline CDR1 is SGHVS and CDR2 FNYEAQ. The CDR3 DNA follows: TGTGCCAGCAGCTTAGTGGACATCCTCATGAACACTGAAGCTTTCTTT. Protein sequence: CASSLVDILMNTEAFF.

The rearrangement joins TRBV21-1 to TRBJ1-2. TRBV21-1 is termed a pseudogene. This CDR3 comprises 14 residues. For the CDR3, the DNA is TGTGCCAGCAGCGCCGGGGTAGATCCCAATGGCTACACCTTC. It specifies CASSAGVDPNGYTF.

The rearrangement links TRBV19 to TRBJ2-1; D gene ambiguous. V lost 4 bases, J lost 6 bases, and 10 bases lay in between. The CDR3 covers 13 residues. Germline V gene lookup returns CDR1 LNHDA and CDR2 SQIVND (reference sequence). CDR3 in amino acids: CASSKTPSNEQFF. CDR3 nucleotide sequence: TGTGCCAGTAGTAAGACTCCCTCCAATGAGCAGTTCTTC.

This clone occurred once. V gene TRBV11-3 combines with J gene TRBJ2-1, with D hard to call. The CDR3 extends over 14 amino acids. CDR1 and CDR2 from the germline V gene are SGHNT and YENEEA. V shed 2 bases and J shed 4 bases, with 9 bases lying between them. The CDR3 region has the DNA TGTGCCAGCAGCTTAAGAGCGTTTTACAATGAGCAGTTCTTC. The encoded protein is CASSLRAFYNEQFF.

The rearrangement joins TRBV9 to TRBJ1-2; D might be TRBD1 (5 bases). The germline V gene encodes CDR1 SGDLS and CDR2 YYNGEE. The CDR3 length is 15 residues. Trimming stripped 3 bases from V and 3 bases from J, with 15 bases between. The CDR3 nucleotides are TGTGCCAGCAGCGGCAGGGCTACAGTGCACTATGGCTACACCTTC. This gives the protein CASSGRATVHYGYTF. The variable domain in full, with the rest retrieved from reference TRBV9 and TRBJ1-2, is DSGVTQTPKHLITATGQRVTLRCSPRSGDLSVYWYQQSLDQGLQFLIQYYNGEERAKGNILERFSAQQFPDLHSELNLSSLELGDSALYFCASSGRATVHYGYTFGSGTRLTVV.

The chain links TRBV18 to TRBJ1-1, with no clear D. The CDR3 contains 16 residues. Trimming removed 2 bases from V and 1 base from J, with 14 bases in between. CDR1 and CDR2 (germline): KGHSH, LQKENI. The CDR3 coding sequence is TGTGCCAGCTCACCAGGTCAATTACAATGGAACACTGAAGCTTTCTTT. It codes for CASSPGQLQWNTEAFF.

Only a few counts were recorded for this clone. The V and J genes are TRBV4-3 and TRBJ1-2; maybe TRBD1 (5 bases). CDR1 and CDR2 from the germline V gene are LGHNA and YSLEER. The CDR3 consists of 17 residues. The V end was cut by 1 base, the J end by 7 bases, with 22 bases between. CDR3: CASSQAHQGALRFGYTF. CDR3 coding DNA: TGCGCCAGCAGCCAAGCTCATCAGGGCGCCTTACGTTTTGGCTACACCTTC.

This sequence joins TRBV30 and TRBJ1-4; weak D call: TRBD1 (5 bases). The V gene's germline CDR1 is GTSNPN and CDR2 SVGIG (reference sequence). V lost 0 bases and J 5 bases, leaving 16 bases between the germline ends. The CDR3 contains 16 residues. In DNA, the CDR3 is TGTGCCTGGAGTGTACGGCCCCGGGGGGTCAATGAAAAACTGTTTTTT. The encoded protein is CAWSVRPRGVNEKLFF.

CDR3 sequence: CASSSGQYTEAFF. Here the CDR3 DNA reads TGTGCCAGTAGTAGCGGACAGTACACTGAAGCTTTCTTT. V is TRBV19 and J is TRBJ1-1, with D possibly being TRBD1 (6 bases). Germline CDR1 and CDR2: LNHDA and SQIVND (reference sequence). The CDR3 extends over 13 amino acids. V was shortened by 4 bases and J by 3 bases, with 9 bases between the two germline ends.

The chain employs TRBV2 and TRBJ1-1; D is perhaps TRBD1 (5 bases). The CDR3 is 14 amino acids. V lost 7 bases to trimming and J lost 6 bases, with 18 bases between them. Germline V gives CDR1 SNHLY, CDR2 FYNNEI. CDR3 in amino acids: CASTNHGQGAEAFF. The CDR3, as DNA: TGTGCCAGCACCAACCACGGGCAGGGTGCTGAAGCTTTCTTT.

V gene TRBV6-1 combines with J gene TRBJ2-7; 12 bases are shared with TRBD1. In germline, CDR1 is MNHNS, CDR2 SASEGT. After removal of 4 bases from V and 1 base from J, the junction contained 2 bases not matched to a gene. The CDR3 length is 15 residues. CDR3 sequence: CASSVGQGASYEQYF. As DNA, the CDR3 is TGTGCCAGCAGTGTGGGACAGGGGGCGTCCTACGAGCAGTACTTC.

The chain is built from TRBV28 and TRBJ1-2; weak D call: TRBD1 (5 bases). Per the germline V gene, CDR1 is MDHEN and CDR2 is SYDVKM. The CDR3 loop spans 15 amino acids. The V gene lost 6 bases and the J gene lost 4 bases, with 18 bases spanning the gap. CDR3 loop: CASRSTGRSRYGYTF. CDR3 bases: TGTGCCAGCAGGTCCACAGGACGGTCTCGCTATGGCTACACCTTC.

V gene TRBV5-6 combines with J gene TRBJ1-1, with D tentatively TRBD1 (5 bases). V was shortened by 2 bases and J by 3 bases, with 8 bases between the two germline ends. Germline V gene sequence: CDR1 SGHDT, CDR2 YYEEEE. The CDR3 loop spans 13 amino acids. The CDR3 DNA reads TGTGCCAGCAGCTTTCCGGGGGACACTGAAGCTTTCTTT. Its protein product is CASSFPGDTEAFF.

CDR3: CASSIQRGIDEQFF. The CDR3 DNA is TGTGCCAGTAGTATCCAGCGGGGAATCGATGAGCAGTTCTTC. The chain couples TRBV19 to TRBJ2-1; TRBD2 aligns across 7 bases. V was clipped by 3 bases and J by 8 bases; unmatched bases: 7. CDR3 length: 14 residues. CDR1 is LNHDA, CDR2 SQIVND, per germline (reference sequence).

This clone was recorded only once. This chain joins TRBV28 and TRBJ1-2, with no clear D. Germline V gene data show CDR1 as MDHEN and CDR2 as SYDVKM. V lost 3 bases and J lost 8, with 10 bases in between. This CDR3 has 12 residues. CDR3 region: CASSFRVRGYTF. The CDR3 DNA reads TGTGCCAGCAGTTTCCGGGTACGAGGCTACACCTTC.

This clone was found once. The V gene is TRBV5-4, the J gene TRBJ2-1; 9 nucleotides match TRBD2. This CDR3 is 15 amino acids long. V shed 3 bases, J shed 10 bases, and the junction held 11 bases outside the gene matches. The germline V gene encodes CDR1 SGHNT and CDR2 YYREEE (reference sequence). The CDR3 DNA sequence: TGTGCCAGCAGCTGGCGGGGGGGACCACGATTCGAGCAGTTCTTC. Protein product: CASSWRGGPRFEQFF. The entire variable domain, with the rest obtained from reference TRBV5-4 and TRBJ2-1, is as follows: ETGVTQSPTHLIKTRGQQVTLRCSSQSGHNTVSWYQQALGQGPQFIFQYYREEENGRGNFPPRFSGLQFPNYSSELNVNALELDDSALYLCASSWRGGPRFEQFFGPGTRLTVL.